A selection of T cell receptor beta chains follows, all from one sample in a study of blood T cell repertoires in COVID-19. Only in-frame clones appear in the TCRdb table, and some are missing; sequencing was by immunoSEQ multiplex PCR. The sample shows some 170,000 clones, approximately 84% of them seen only once. The source material was PBMCs or T cells enriched from blood (not recorded which). These receptors were obtained from a human donor with acute COVID-19. The donor label of this sample is uncertain. CDR3s leave out the opening cysteine and the closing phenylalanine or tryptophan. The order of the fields is J gene, CDR3 length, V gene, CDR3 protein.

TRBJ1-1 13 TRBV20-1 SASLYRGVNTEAF
TRBJ2-1 13 TRBV5-4 ASSSGQLQGNEQF
TRBJ1-4 11 TRBV29-1 SVEVTGEEKLF
TRBJ2-6 12 TRBV4-1 ASSQSTGANVLT
TRBJ2-7 11 TRBV30 AWRAGTSDEQY
TRBJ2-7 13 TRBV27 ASSISTGSSYEQY
TRBJ1-2 14 TRBV10-3 AISESVGPPASGYT
TRBJ2-7 12 TRBV6-1 ASSEATGVGEQY
TRBJ1-4 13 TRBV7-9 ASSLEIWQSEKLF
TRBJ2-2 18 TRBV6-6 ASSHQRYGLAGEHTGELF
TRBJ2-5 15 TRBV7-8 ASSPSRASGGQETQY
TRBJ1-1 14 TRBV2 ASSGPYRAPGTEAF
TRBJ1-3 13 TRBV5-6 ASSRGGEDGNTIY
TRBJ2-7 11 TRBV12-3/TRBV12-4 ASNDRETYEQY
TRBJ2-5 13 TRBV4-1 ASSQDADSQETQY
TRBJ1-6 13 TRBV20-1 SASTDTSGHSPLH
TRBJ2-5 12 TRBV6-5 ASRDLYREETQY
TRBJ1-2 12 TRBV30 AWSDYLFSYGYT
TRBJ2-7 10 TRBV11-2 ASSLLSAEQY
TRBJ2-1 18 TRBV21-1 ASSFRGGTSGGARANEQF
TRBJ1-2 14 TRBV6-5 ASSYLHRGESLGYT
TRBJ2-2 11 TRBV10-3 AIGERVTGELF
TRBJ1-2 13 TRBV2 ASSEAPGGRNGYT
TRBJ1-1 16 TRBV19 ASSTYTGGGFMGTEAF
TRBJ1-2 12 TRBV5-1 ASSLMQGAQGYT
TRBJ2-7 13 TRBV4-3 ASSRGSGGTYEQY
TRBJ1-3 14 TRBV9 ASSVGPGHSGNTIY
TRBJ2-1 13 TRBV2 ASRLLAGGYNEQF
TRBJ2-1 13 TRBV6-5 ASSARTGGYNEQF
TRBJ2-3 15 TRBV30 AWTLGLAGGASDTQY
TRBJ1-2 13 TRBV30 AWSVPGRVINRYT
TRBJ1-2 10 TRBV3-1/TRBV3-2 ASSQEQYGYT
TRBJ1-2 11 TRBV9 ASSETGLRGYT
TRBJ2-7 12 TRBV19 ASRPSWASYEQY
TRBJ2-1 13 TRBV7-9 ASSFPSPSYNEQF
TRBJ1-2 11 TRBV6-5 ASSPQVTRGYT
TRBJ2-2 12 TRBV29-1 SVGGQGETGELF
TRBJ1-2 12 TRBV2 ASSEEEESYGYT
TRBJ2-5 14 TRBV6-2/TRBV6-3 ASSPGTSRKPETQY
TRBJ1-2 12 TRBV6-5 ASSTRSGNYGYT
TRBJ2-7 10 TRBV10-3 AISYDSYEQY
TRBJ1-2 12 TRBV19 ASTPGRGNYGYT
TRBJ1-6 15 TRBV7-8 ASSFPVVQGSTSPLH
TRBJ1-1 12 TRBV18 ASSTRQGSTEAF
TRBJ1-1 14 TRBV18 ASSQERQGLPGEAF
TRBJ2-7 12 TRBV5-1 ASSFGTGSYEQY
TRBJ2-7 12 TRBV6-4 ASSADRGDYEQY
TRBJ2-5 15 TRBV3-1/TRBV3-2 ASSQVLLAGGRETQY
TRBJ1-2 14 TRBV7-9 ASSPLGGLENYGYT